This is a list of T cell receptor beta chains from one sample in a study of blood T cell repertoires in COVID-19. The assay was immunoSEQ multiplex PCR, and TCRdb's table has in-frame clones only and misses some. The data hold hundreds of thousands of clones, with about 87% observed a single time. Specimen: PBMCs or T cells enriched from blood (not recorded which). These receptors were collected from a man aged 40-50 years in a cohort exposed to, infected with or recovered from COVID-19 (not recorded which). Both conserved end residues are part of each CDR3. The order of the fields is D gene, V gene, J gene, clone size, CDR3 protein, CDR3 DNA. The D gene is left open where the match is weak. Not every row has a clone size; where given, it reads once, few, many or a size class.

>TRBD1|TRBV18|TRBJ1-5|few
CASSPGQGNQPQHF
TGTGCCAGCTCACCAGGACAGGGCAATCAGCCCCAGCATTTT
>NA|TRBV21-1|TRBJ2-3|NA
CASSKRAGGPSDTQYF
TGTGCCAGCAGCAAGCGAGCGGGAGGGCCCTCGGATACGCAGTATTTT
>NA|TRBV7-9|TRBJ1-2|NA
CASSPDRHPNYGYTF
TGTGCCAGCAGCCCCGACAGGCACCCTAACTATGGCTACACCTTC
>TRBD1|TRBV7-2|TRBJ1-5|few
CASSPDRGNQPQHF
TGTGCCAGCAGCCCGGACAGGGGTAATCAGCCCCAGCATTTT
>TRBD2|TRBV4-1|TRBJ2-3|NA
CASSPSGAGGTDTQYF
TGCGCCAGCAGCCCGTCTGGGGCGGGAGGCACAGATACGCAGTATTTT
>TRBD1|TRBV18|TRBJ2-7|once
CASSLQGIEQYF
TGTGCCAGCTCACTACAGGGGATCGAGCAGTACTTC
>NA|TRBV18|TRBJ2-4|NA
CASSLQGRLNIQYF
TGTGCCAGCTCACTACAGGGACGGTTGAACATTCAGTACTTC
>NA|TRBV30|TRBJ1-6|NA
CAWTLSSYNSPLHF
TGTGCCTGGACTCTGAGCTCCTATAATTCACCCCTCCACTTT
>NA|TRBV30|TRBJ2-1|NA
CAWSVAVEQFF
TGTGCCTGGAGTGTGGCTGTGGAGCAGTTCTTC
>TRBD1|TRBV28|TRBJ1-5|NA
CASNPSQGVRSNQPQHF
TGTGCCAGCAACCCATCACAGGGGGTGCGGAGCAATCAGCCCCAGCATTTT
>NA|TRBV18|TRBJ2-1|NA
CASSPKGGSSYNEQFF
TGTGCCAGCTCACCGAAGGGGGGGAGCTCCTACAATGAGCAGTTCTTC
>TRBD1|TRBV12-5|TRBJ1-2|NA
CASGFLRQGSGYGYTF
TGTGCTAGTGGTTTCCTCCGACAGGGCTCGGGCTATGGCTACACCTTC
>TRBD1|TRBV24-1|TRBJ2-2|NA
CATSDFAGQGITPDTGELFF
TGTGCCACCAGTGATTTCGCGGGACAGGGTATAACGCCCGACACCGGGGAGCTGTTTTTT
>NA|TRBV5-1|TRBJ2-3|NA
CASSLAPGTDTQYF
TGCGCCAGCAGCTTGGCCCCAGGCACAGATACGCAGTATTTT
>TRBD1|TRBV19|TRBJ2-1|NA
CASSTRGTGGYNEQFF
TGTGCCAGTAGTACGCGTGGGACAGGGGGTTACAATGAGCAGTTCTTC
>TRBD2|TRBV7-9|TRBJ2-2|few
CASSLPTSGSGTGELFF
TGTGCCAGCAGCCTCCCCACTAGCGGGAGTGGCACCGGGGAGCTGTTTTTT
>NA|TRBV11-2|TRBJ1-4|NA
CASSLEPAGEKLFF
TGTGCCAGCAGCTTAGAGCCGGCCGGGGAAAAACTGTTTTTT
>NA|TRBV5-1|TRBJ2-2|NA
CASSLQGTGELFF
TGCGCCAGCAGCTTACAGGGCACCGGGGAGCTGTTTTTT
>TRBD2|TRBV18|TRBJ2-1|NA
CASSPGGGRVYNEQFF
TGTGCCAGCTCACCTGGCGGCGGGAGGGTGTACAATGAGCAGTTCTTC
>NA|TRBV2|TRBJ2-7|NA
CASSEFGGLEQYF
TGTGCCAGCAGTGAATTTGGAGGACTGGAGCAGTACTTC
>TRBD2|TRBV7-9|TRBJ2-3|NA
CASSLYQTSGSGYTQYF
TGTGCCAGCAGCTTATATCAGACTAGCGGGAGTGGCTATACGCAGTATTTT
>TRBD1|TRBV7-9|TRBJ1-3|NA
CASSLAGTGRNTIYF
TGTGCCAGCAGCTTAGCCGGGACAGGACGAAACACCATATATTTT
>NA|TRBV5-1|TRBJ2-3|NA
CASIGGPSTDTQYF
TGCGCCAGCATTGGCGGTCCCAGCACAGATACGCAGTATTTT
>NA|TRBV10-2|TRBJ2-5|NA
CASNPQGGWETQYF
TGCGCCAGCAATCCACAGGGGGGGTGGGAGACCCAGTACTTC
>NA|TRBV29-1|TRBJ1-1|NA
CSVVGLAYTEAFF
TGCAGCGTTGTAGGTCTAGCCTACACTGAAGCTTTCTTT
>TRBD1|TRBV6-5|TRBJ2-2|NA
CASSWDRVDTGELFF
TGTGCCAGCAGTTGGGACAGGGTAGACACCGGGGAGCTGTTTTTT
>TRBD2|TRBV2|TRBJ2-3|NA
CASSDAGGGTDTQYF
TGTGCCAGCAGTGATGCGGGGGGGGGCACAGATACGCAGTATTTT
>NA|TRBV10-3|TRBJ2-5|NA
CAISESQEFFQETQYF
TGTGCCATCAGTGAGTCTCAAGAGTTCTTTCAAGAGACCCAGTACTTC
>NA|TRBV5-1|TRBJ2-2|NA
CASSLAGTGELFF
TGCGCCAGCAGCTTAGCAGGGACCGGGGAGCTGTTTTTT
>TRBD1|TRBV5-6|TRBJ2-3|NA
CASSPTGASTDTQYF
TGTGCCAGCAGCCCGACAGGGGCTAGCACAGATACGCAGTATTTT
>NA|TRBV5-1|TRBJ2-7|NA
CASSLELGGHYEQYF
TGCGCCAGCAGCTTGGAATTGGGGGGTCACTACGAGCAGTACTTC
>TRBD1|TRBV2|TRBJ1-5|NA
CASRGTAPNQPQHF
TGTGCCAGCAGGGGGACAGCCCCCAATCAGCCCCAGCATTTT
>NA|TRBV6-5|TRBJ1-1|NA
CASRFAGFSHTEAFF
TGTGCCAGCAGGTTCGCAGGGTTTAGTCACACTGAAGCTTTCTTT
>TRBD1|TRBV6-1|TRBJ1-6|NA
CASSEGDRVAGNSPLHF
TGTGCCAGCAGTGAAGGGGACAGGGTGGCTGGGAATTCACCCCTCCACTTT
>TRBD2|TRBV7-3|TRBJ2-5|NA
CASSSLAGDGETQYF
TGTGCCAGCAGCTCACTAGCGGGAGACGGGGAGACCCAGTACTTC
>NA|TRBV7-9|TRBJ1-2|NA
CASSFDRNDGYTF
TGTGCCAGCAGCTTCGACAGAAATGATGGCTACACCTTC
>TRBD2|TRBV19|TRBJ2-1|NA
CASSAPRGGGPYNEQFF
TGTGCCAGTAGCGCCCCTCGGGGGGGAGGGCCCTACAATGAGCAGTTCTTC
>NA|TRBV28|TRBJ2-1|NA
CASSRHGYNEQFF
TGTGCCAGCAGTCGCCACGGCTACAATGAGCAGTTCTTC
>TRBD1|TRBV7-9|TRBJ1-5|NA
CASSRQGRGQPQHF
TGTGCCAGCAGCCGACAGGGGCGAGGGCAGCCCCAGCATTTT
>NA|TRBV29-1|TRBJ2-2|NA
CSGGTTGELFF
TGCAGCGGTGGGACTACCGGGGAGCTGTTTTTT
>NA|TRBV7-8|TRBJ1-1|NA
CASSPGGQMNTEAFF
TGTGCCAGCAGCCCCGGCGGTCAAATGAACACTGAAGCTTTCTTT
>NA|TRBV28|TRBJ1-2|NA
CASSLEYGYTF
TGTGCCAGCAGTTTAGAGTATGGCTACACCTTC
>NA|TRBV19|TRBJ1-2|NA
CASSYDRKYGYTF
TGTGCCAGTAGTTATGACAGGAAGTATGGCTACACCTTC
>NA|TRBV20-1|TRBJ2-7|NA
CSAPFEGKRYF
TGCAGTGCTCCTTTCGAAGGAAAGCGGTACTTC
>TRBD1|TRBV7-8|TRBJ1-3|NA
CASSLATGSINTIYF
TGTGCCAGCAGCTTAGCGACAGGGTCTATAAACACCATATATTTT
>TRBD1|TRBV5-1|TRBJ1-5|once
CASSFGAGGDQPQHF
TGCGCCAGCAGCTTTGGGGCAGGGGGTGACCAGCCCCAGCATTTT
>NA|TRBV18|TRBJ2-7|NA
CASSPKQSYEQYF
TGTGCCAGCTCACCAAAACAGTCCTACGAGCAGTACTTC
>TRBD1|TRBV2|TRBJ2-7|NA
CASRGQGTVYEQYF
TGTGCCAGCAGGGGACAGGGTACGGTCTACGAGCAGTACTTC
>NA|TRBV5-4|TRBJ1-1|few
CASSLEYGRDTEAFF
TGTGCCAGCAGCTTGGAGTATGGCCGTGACACTGAAGCTTTCTTT
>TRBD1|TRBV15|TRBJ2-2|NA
CATSRGPDRGFSNTGELFF
TGTGCCACCAGCAGAGGCCCGGACAGGGGGTTCTCAAACACCGGGGAGCTGTTTTTT
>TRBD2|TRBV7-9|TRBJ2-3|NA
CASSLGGLAETTDTQYF
TGTGCCAGCAGCTTAGGGGGACTAGCAGAAACCACAGATACGCAGTATTTT
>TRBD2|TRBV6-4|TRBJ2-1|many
CASSESGSEGNEQFF
TGTGCCAGCAGCGAAAGCGGGAGTGAGGGCAATGAGCAGTTCTTC